This T cell receptor beta chain was recorded in a study of T cell responses to AZD1222 COVID-19 vaccine. Using immunoSEQ multiplex PCR, the repertoire was profiled, and TCRdb retains in-frame clones only, with some absent. This sample has 80,000 or so clones, with about 80% found just once. This clone was found a few times. Sequenced material: peripheral blood, taken 28 days after the second dose of the MenACWY control vaccine. The sequence derives from an adult who received the MenACWY meningococcal vaccine as a control.

The CDR3: CASRRIWDSFNYGYTF. CDR3 DNA: TGTGCCAGCAGACGAATCTGGGACTCCTTTAACTATGGCTACACCTTC. The V gene is TRBV5-6, the J gene TRBJ1-2; TRBD1 is a possible D gene (5 bases). This CDR3 region has 16 residues. Germline CDR1 is SGHDT and CDR2 is YYEEEE. The V end lost 5 bases, the J end lost 1 base, and 18 bases lay between the germline ends.